This TCR beta chain was observed in a study of T-cell reconstitution after alpha-beta-depleted transplantation in children. V was clipped by 5 bases and J by 2 bases; unmatched bases: 5. Looked up from germline, CDR1 is SGHRS and CDR2 is YFSETQ. The CDR3 runs 14 residues. This clonotype was seen more than once but under ten times. Unique molecular identifiers were incorporated into the prepared TCRbeta library. TCRdb reanalysed the PCR reads using MiXCR and keeps one entry per CDR3 protein. In the table there are about 610,000 distinct CDR3 sequences, roughly a tenth of which are singletons. This TCR was recovered from a human donor who donated a stem cell graft to a child with acute myeloid leukemia. J is TRBJ2-3 and V is TRBV5-1, with 7 bases matching TRBD2. The sequenced sample was PBMCs from the stem cell graft donor, obtained from the stem cell graft. The CDR3 protein is CASRRSGDTDTQYF. The CDR3 nucleotides read TGCGCCAGCAGGAGGAGCGGGGACACAGATACGCAGTATTTT.